The entry that follows covers one TCR beta chain sequence. This same CDR3 is encoded by further DNA sequences in the sample. The data were taken from a study of blood T cell repertoires in COVID-19. About the research overall: Samples taken during acute and convalescent COVID-19 were collected in the United States, Italy and Spain. The cDNA or gDNA used as material had been derived from T cells, B-cell-depleted T cells, or PBMCs.

Per the study methods: Reference gene primer amplification gave nucleated cell count estimates. Sequencing was performed with immunoSEQ multiplex PCR; in TCRdb, only in-frame clones are kept and a portion is missing. V and J calls and clone size are as listed in that table; D and trimming were resolved from the DNA. The table shows roughly 49,000 clones, with 89% occurring only once. From germline, CDR1 is SGHRS and CDR2 YFSETQ. CDR3 size: 13 residues. V lost 1 base to trimming and J lost 3 bases, with 7 bases between them. The material sequenced was peripheral blood. The TCR sequence derives from a man aged 55-75 years with active COVID-19. The chain links TRBV5-1 to TRBJ1-1; no clear D gene. The CDR3 loop is CASSLKQDTEAFF. The CDR3 DNA reads as TGCGCCAGCAGCTTGAAGCAGGACACTGAAGCTTTCTTT.